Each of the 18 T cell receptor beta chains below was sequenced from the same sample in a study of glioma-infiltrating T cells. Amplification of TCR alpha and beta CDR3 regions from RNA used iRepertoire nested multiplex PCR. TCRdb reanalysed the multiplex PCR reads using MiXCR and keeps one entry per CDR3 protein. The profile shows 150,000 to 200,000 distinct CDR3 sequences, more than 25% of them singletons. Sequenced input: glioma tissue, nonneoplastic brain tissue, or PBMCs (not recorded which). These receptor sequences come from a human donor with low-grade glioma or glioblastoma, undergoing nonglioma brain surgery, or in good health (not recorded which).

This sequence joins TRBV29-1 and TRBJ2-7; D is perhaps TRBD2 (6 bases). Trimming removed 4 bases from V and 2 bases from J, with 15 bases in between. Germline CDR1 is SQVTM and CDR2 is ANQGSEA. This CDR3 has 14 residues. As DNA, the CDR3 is TGCAGCGTTGTGGTCGGGACTGCCGCCTACGAGCAGTACTTC. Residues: CSVVVGTAAYEQYF.

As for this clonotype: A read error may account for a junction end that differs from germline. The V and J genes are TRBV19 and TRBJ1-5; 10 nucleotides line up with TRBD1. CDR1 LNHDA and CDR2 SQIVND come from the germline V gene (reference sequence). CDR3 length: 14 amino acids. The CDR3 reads CGSRGQGNNQPQHF. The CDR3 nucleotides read TGTGGCAGTAGGGGACAGGGGAACAATCAGCCCCAGCATTTT.

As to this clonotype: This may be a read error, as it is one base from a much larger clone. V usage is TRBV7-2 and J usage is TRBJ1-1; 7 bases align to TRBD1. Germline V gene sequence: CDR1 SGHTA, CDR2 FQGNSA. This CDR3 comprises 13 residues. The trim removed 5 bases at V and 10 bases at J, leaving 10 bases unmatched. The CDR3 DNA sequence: TGTGCCAGCAGCGCGGTGGGAGACAGGGTAGCTTTCTTT. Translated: CASSAVGDRVAFF.

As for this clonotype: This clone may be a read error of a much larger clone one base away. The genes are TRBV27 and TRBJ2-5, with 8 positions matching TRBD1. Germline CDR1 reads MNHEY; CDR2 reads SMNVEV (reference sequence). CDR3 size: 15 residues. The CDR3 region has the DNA TGTGCCAGCAGTCCACCGGACAGGGCCCAAGCGACCCAGTACTTC. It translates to CASSPPDRAQATQYF.

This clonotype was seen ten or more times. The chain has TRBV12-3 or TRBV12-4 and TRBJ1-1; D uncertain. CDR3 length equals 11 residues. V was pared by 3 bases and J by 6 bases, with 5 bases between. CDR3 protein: CASSFGPEAFF. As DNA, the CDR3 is TGTGCCAGCAGTTTCGGCCCTGAAGCTTTCTTT.

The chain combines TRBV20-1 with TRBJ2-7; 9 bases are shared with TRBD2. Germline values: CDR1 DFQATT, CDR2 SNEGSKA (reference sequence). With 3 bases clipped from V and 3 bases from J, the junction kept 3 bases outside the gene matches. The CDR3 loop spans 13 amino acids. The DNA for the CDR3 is TGCAGTGCTAGTCTAGCGGGATTCTACGAGCAGTACTTC. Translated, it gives CSASLAGFYEQYF.

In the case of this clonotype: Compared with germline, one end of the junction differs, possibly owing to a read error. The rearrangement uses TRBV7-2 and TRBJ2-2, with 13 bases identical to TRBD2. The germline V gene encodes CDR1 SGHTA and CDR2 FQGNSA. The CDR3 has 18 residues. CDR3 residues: CAGSLVALAGGSTGELFF. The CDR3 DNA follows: TGTGCCGGCAGCTTAGTCGCACTAGCGGGAGGGTCGACCGGGGAGCTGTTTTTT.

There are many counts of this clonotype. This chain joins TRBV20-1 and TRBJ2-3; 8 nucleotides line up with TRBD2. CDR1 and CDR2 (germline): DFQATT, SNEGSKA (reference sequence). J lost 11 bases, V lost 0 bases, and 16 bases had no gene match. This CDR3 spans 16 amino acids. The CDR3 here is CSARDQSASPRGGQYF. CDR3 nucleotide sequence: TGCAGTGCTAGAGATCAGAGCGCCAGTCCCCGGGGGGGGCAGTATTTT.

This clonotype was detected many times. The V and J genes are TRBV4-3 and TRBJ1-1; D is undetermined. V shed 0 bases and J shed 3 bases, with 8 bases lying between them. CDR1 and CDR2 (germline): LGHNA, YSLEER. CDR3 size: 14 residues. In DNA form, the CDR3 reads TGCGCCAGCAGCCAAGAAGCCTCATACACTGAAGCTTTCTTT. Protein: CASSQEASYTEAFF.

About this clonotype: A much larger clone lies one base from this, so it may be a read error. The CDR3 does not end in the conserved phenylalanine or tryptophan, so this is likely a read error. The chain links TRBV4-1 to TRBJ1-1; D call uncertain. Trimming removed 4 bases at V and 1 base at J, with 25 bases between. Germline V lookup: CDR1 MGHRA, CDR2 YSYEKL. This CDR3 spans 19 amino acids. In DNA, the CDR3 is TGCGCCAGCAGCCCCTATTCATCGGAGAGGGTGGGTTGGAACACTGAAGCTTTCCTT. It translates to CASSPYSSERVGWNTEAFL.

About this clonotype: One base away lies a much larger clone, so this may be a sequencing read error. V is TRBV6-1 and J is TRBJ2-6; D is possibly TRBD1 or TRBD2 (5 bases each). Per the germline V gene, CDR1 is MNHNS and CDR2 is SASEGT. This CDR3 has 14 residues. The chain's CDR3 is CASSGAPGANVLIF. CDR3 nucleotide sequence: TGCGCCAGCAGTGGGGCACCCGGGGCCAACGTCCTGATTTTC.

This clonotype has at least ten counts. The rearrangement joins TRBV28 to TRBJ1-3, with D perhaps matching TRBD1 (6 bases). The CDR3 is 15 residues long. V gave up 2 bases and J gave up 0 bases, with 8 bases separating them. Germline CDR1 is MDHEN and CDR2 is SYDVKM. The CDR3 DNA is TGTGCCAGCAGTTTACCGACAGGCTCTGGAAACACCATATATTTT. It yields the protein CASSLPTGSGNTIYF.

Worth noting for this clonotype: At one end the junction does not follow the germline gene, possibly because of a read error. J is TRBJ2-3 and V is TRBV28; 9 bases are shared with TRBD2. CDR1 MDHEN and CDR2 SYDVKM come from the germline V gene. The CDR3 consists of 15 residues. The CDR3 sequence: CATTEGGRAGDAQYF. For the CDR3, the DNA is TGTGCCACTACGGAGGGCGGGAGGGCCGGAGATGCGCAGTATTTT.

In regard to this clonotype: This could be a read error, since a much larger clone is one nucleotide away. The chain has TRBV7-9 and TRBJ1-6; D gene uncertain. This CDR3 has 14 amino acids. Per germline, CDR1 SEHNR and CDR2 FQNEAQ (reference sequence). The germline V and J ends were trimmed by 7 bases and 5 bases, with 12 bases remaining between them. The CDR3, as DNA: TGTGCCAGCACCCAACAGTGGCATAATTCACCCCTCCACTTT. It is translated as CASTQQWHNSPLHF.

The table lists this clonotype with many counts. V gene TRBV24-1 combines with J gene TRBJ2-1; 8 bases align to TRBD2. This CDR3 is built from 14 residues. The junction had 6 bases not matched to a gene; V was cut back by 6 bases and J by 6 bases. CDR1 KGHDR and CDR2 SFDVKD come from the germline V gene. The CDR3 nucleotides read TGTGCCACCAGTAGCGGGAGCGGCTCCAATGAGCAGTTCTTC. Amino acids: CATSSGSGSNEQFF.

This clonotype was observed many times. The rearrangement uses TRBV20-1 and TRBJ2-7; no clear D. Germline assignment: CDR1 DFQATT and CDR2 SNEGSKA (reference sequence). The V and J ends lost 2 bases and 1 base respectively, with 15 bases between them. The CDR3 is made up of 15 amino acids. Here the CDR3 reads CSARPPTSGSYEQYF. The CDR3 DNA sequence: TGCAGTGCTAGACCTCCTACGTCCGGGTCCTACGAGCAGTACTTC.

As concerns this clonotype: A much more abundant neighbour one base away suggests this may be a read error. In nucleotides, the CDR3 is TGTGCCGGGGGATCCAGGAGTCGGAACGCTGAAGCTTTCTTT. Translating it yields CAGGSRSRNAEAFF. The chain recombines TRBV2 with TRBJ1-1; perhaps TRBD1 as D (5 bases). CDR1 is SNHLY and CDR2 is FYNNEI in the germline V gene. The CDR3 has 14 amino acids.

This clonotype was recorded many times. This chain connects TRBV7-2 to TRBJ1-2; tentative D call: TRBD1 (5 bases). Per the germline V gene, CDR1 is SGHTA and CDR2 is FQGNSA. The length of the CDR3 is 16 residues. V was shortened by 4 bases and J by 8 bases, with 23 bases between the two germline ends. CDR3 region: CASSSGVILGLQGYTF. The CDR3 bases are TGTGCCAGCAGCTCAGGCGTTATATTGGGGCTTCAGGGCTACACCTTC.